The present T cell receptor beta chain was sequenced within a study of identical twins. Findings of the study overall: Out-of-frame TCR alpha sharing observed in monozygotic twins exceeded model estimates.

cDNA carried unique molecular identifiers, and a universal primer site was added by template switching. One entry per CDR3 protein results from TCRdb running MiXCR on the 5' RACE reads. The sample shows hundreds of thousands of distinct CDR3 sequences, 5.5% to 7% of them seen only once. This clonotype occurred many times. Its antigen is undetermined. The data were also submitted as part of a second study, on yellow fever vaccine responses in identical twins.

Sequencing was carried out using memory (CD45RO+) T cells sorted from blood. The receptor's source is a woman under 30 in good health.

CDR3 DNA sequence: TGTGCCAGCAGCCTCTCAGGGTCTTACGAGCAGTACTTC. It specifies CASSLSGSYEQYF. The V call is TRBV3-1, the J call TRBJ2-7, with a weak D call TRBD1 (5 bases). The V end was cut by 4 bases, the J end by 4 bases, with 11 bases between. Germline lookup yields CDR1 LGHDT and CDR2 YNNKEL (reference sequence). This CDR3 is built from 13 residues.